Shown below are 9 T cell receptor beta chains from a single sample sequenced in a study of blood T cell repertoires in COVID-19. Profiling relied on immunoSEQ multiplex PCR, and the TCRdb table lists in-frame clones only, not all of them. The sample consists of about 140,000 clones, 80% to 85% of them appearing once. Material: peripheral blood. These receptors were taken from a woman aged 55-70 years with acute or convalescent COVID-19.

This clone occurred a few times. The V and J genes are TRBV20-1 and TRBJ1-2; 8 bases are shared with TRBD1. The V gene's germline CDR1 is DFQATT and CDR2 SNEGSKA (reference sequence). The CDR3 runs 15 residues. Trimming at V came to 3 bases and at J to 2 bases, leaving 8 bases not matched to a gene. This CDR3 reads CSASGLGQANYGYTF. The CDR3 DNA follows: TGCAGTGCTAGTGGTTTGGGACAGGCGAACTATGGCTACACCTTC.

The CDR3 protein is CASSELVGNRPTDTQYF. CDR3 sequence (DNA): TGTGCCAGCAGTGAACTCGTGGGGAACAGGCCCACAGATACGCAGTATTTT. The chain is built from TRBV6-1 and TRBJ2-3; maybe TRBD1 (5 bases). V lost 2 bases and J 2 bases, leaving 17 bases between the germline ends. Germline values: CDR1 MNHNS, CDR2 SASEGT. The CDR3 spans 17 residues.

The J gene is TRBJ2-3, the V gene TRBV4-3; possibly TRBD2 for D (6 bases). The germline gives CDR1 LGHNA, CDR2 YSLEER. V was cut by 0 bases and J by 4 bases, with 11 bases left in between. The CDR3 is 15 residues long. CDR3 in amino acids: CASSQDLGGPDTQYF. CDR3 sequence (DNA): TGCGCCAGCAGCCAAGATCTCGGAGGGCCAGATACGCAGTATTTT.

The rearrangement joins TRBV25-1 to TRBJ1-4; TRBD1 matches at 7 bases. With V trimmed by 4 bases and J by 0 bases, 11 bases remained unmatched. The CDR3 contains 18 residues. The germline V gene encodes CDR1 MGHDK and CDR2 SYGVNS. CDR3 in DNA: TGTGCCAGCAGTGTAGGGGGCACCATATCAACAACTAATGAAAAACTGTTTTTT. Translating it yields CASSVGGTISTTNEKLFF. Full variable domain (remainder filled in from reference TRBV25-1 and TRBJ1-4): EADIYQTPRYLVIGTGKKITLECSQTMGHDKMYWYQQDPGMELHLIHYSYGVNSTEKGDLSSESTVSRIRTEHFPLTLESARPSHTSQYLCASSVGGTISTTNEKLFFGSGTQLSVL.

CDR3 residues: CSAGDRGKYSNQPQHF. The DNA for the CDR3 is TGCAGTGCTGGTGACAGGGGAAAATATAGCAATCAGCCCCAGCATTTT. This sequence joins TRBV20-1 and TRBJ1-5; the match to TRBD1 covers 8 bases. This CDR3 region has 16 residues. Trimming took 5 bases from V and 0 from J; bases not matched to a gene: 9. Germline V gene lookup returns CDR1 DFQATT and CDR2 SNEGSKA (reference sequence).

This chain links TRBV21-1 with TRBJ2-1; the DNA was not compared with TRBD2, the D call given in the table. TRBV21-1 is annotated as a pseudogene. The CDR3 runs to 23 residues. CDR3 loop: CASSRSLKGIAGGPPSSYNEQFF. CDR3 bases: TGTGCCAGCAGCAGAAGCCTGAAAGGAATAGCGGGAGGGCCGCCCTCCTCCTACAATGAGCAGTTCTTC.

The rearrangement uses TRBV10-2 and TRBJ1-5; 9 bases line up with TRBD1. Germline values: CDR1 WSHSY, CDR2 SAAADI. The trim removed 6 bases at V and 6 bases at J, leaving 9 bases unmatched. CDR3 length: 15 amino acids. The CDR3: CASRDPGQGVQPQHF. CDR3 nucleotides: TGCGCCAGCAGGGATCCGGGACAGGGTGTTCAGCCCCAGCATTTT.

This clone was observed a single time. The gene calls are TRBV6-5 and TRBJ2-1; a weak D match, TRBD2 (6 bases). The CDR3 totals 13 residues. Germline CDR1 MNHEY, CDR2 SVGAGI. Between the trimmed V and J ends, which lost 2 bases and 12 bases, there was a span of 14 bases. In nucleotides, the CDR3 is TGTGCCAGCAGTTACCCGGGGGTCGGGGGGCAGTTCTTC. Translation gives CASSYPGVGGQFF.

J is TRBJ1-2 and V is TRBV27, with D tentatively TRBD1 (5 bases). Trimming stripped 4 bases from V and 3 bases from J, with 12 bases between. This CDR3 is 14 amino acids long. CDR1 and CDR2 from the germline V gene are MNHEY and SMNVEV (reference sequence). CDR3 region: CASSSGSGYYGYTF. CDR3 in DNA: TGTGCCAGCAGTTCAGGGTCAGGTTACTATGGCTACACCTTC.